The rows below give T cell receptor beta chains drawn from one sample of a study of T cells in Graves' hyperthyroidism and ophthalmopathy. TCRdb called the multiplex PCR reads again in MiXCR, with one record for every CDR3 protein. In the table there are about 640,000 distinct CDR3 sequences, about a fifth of which are singletons. The sample consisted of blood. The receptor source for this set is a man aged 25-45 years with Graves' ophthalmopathy. The conserved cysteine and the conserved F or W are not part of the CDR3 here.

TRBJ2-7 | TRBV10-3 | AISVTGGHPYEQY
TRBJ1-1 | TRBV30 | AWSFYGQAF
TRBJ1-5 | TRBV12-3/TRBV12-4 | ASSEMGQGVQPQH
TRBJ1-5 | TRBV12-3/TRBV12-4 | ASSLAGTGGPGSNQPQH
TRBJ2-7 | TRBV6-2/TRBV6-3 | ASRRTGRAYEQY
TRBJ1-4 | TRBV2 | ASTVTGGLRELF
TRBJ2-7 | TRBV5-1 | ASSLGFDEQY
TRBJ2-1 | TRBV2 | ASSLAGRERNNEQF
TRBJ1-6 | TRBV25-1 | ASSEWDSPLH
TRBJ2-2 | TRBV6-2/TRBV6-3 | ASRVQGTGELF
TRBJ2-7 | TRBV28 | ASSFYSAGNYEQY
TRBJ2-5 | TRBV3-1 | ASNSAGGGGGETQY
TRBJ1-1 | TRBV11-2 | ASSQERGMNTEAF
TRBJ1-6 | TRBV27 | ASSFNRQGGLSPLH
TRBJ2-1 | TRBV11-3 | ASSPKTGAGGPYEQF
TRBJ1-5 | TRBV28 | ASSLQQVHQPQH
TRBJ2-1 | TRBV11-2 | ASSTRGRGLRTEQF
TRBJ2-7 | TRBV5-1 | ASSYLAGDSYEQY
TRBJ1-5 | TRBV28 | ASSPYHRGNQPQH
TRBJ1-1 | TRBV18 | ASSRDLETEAF
TRBJ1-1 | TRBV4-3 | ASSQDPSGGPTEAF
TRBJ2-7 | TRBV6-1 | ASSAAAQILSYEQY
TRBJ1-4 | TRBV2 | ASSEMGQGGKLF
TRBJ1-5 | TRBV20-1 | SARMAGNSNQPQH
TRBJ2-7 | TRBV5-1 | ASSSFPEDEQY
TRBJ1-3 | TRBV3-1 | ASSPYPSGTIY
TRBJ1-5 | TRBV15 | ATRDRGPSNQPQH
TRBJ1-1 | TRBV11-2 | ASSLDPGGEAF
TRBJ2-5 | TRBV28 | ASSLRAAQETQY
TRBJ1-5 | TRBV5-1 | ASRQDTDYSNQPQH
TRBJ2-2 | TRBV24-1 | ATSDPGQGRSTGELF
TRBJ2-2 | TRBV27 | ASSSLGLAGDTNTGELF
TRBJ2-7 | TRBV28 | ASSPHRGDIYEQY
TRBJ2-1 | TRBV5-8 | ASSLVQTGEQF
TRBJ2-1 | TRBV19 | ASSIARESYNEQF
TRBJ2-7 | TRBV19 | ASSSREGPYEQY
TRBJ2-7 | TRBV11-2 | ASSLEPGGRHEQY
TRBJ2-7 | TRBV7-8 | ASSLVGLSYEQY
TRBJ2-1 | TRBV24-1 | ATSTGQGINGEQF
TRBJ2-7 | TRBV12-3/TRBV12-4 | ASSLAGEGAYEQY
TRBJ2-1 | TRBV29-1 | STEVGGVEQF
TRBJ2-3 | TRBV30 | AWSVGSGRGSDTQY
TRBJ2-1 | TRBV30 | AWSRVAGDEQF
TRBJ1-1 | TRBV3-1 | ASSQAGTGNTEAF
TRBJ1-1 | TRBV29-1 | SVARDSTNTEAF
TRBJ2-2 | TRBV5-6 | ASSSQTSGSSGELF
TRBJ2-5 | TRBV20-1 | SAHTENSQETQY
TRBJ2-7 | TRBV11-2 | ASSLGTSSREQY
TRBJ1-2 | TRBV5-1 | ASSLDGGYT
TRBJ2-7 | TRBV7-9 | ASSPSPSVPESYEQY
TRBJ1-5 | TRBV19 | ASTLGTGYQPQH
TRBJ2-5 | TRBV20-1 | SAFLDREETQY
TRBJ2-3 | TRBV20-1 | SARREGRTDTQY
TRBJ2-7 | TRBV28 | ATKWGGGYEQY